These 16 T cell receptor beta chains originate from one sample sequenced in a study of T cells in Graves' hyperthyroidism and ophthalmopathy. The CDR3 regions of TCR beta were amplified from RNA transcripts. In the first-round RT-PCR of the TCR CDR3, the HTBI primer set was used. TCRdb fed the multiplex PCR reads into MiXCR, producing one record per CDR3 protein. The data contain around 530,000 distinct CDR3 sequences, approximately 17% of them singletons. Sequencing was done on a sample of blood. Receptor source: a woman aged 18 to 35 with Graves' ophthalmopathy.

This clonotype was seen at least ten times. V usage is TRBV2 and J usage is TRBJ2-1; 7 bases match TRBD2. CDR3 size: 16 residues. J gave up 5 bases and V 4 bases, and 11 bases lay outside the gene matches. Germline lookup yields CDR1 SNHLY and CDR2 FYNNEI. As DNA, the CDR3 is TGTGCCAGCAGTGTAATTATGGGGGGGGGGAACAATGAGCAGTTCTTC. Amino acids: CASSVIMGGGNNEQFF. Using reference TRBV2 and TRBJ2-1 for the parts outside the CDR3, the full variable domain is EPEVTQTPSHQVTQMGQEVILRCVPISNHLYFYWYRQILGQKVEFLVSFYNNEISEKSEIFDDQFSVERPDGSNFTLKIRSTKLEDSAMYFCASSVIMGGGNNEQFFGPGTRLTVL.

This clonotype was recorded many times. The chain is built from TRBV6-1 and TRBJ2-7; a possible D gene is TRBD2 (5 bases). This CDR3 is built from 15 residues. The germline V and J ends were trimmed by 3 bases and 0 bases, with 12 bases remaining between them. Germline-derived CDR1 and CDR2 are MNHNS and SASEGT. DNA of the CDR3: TGTGCCAGCAGTGACCCCTCGGGAAACTCCTACGAGCAGTACTTC. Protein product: CASSDPSGNSYEQYF.

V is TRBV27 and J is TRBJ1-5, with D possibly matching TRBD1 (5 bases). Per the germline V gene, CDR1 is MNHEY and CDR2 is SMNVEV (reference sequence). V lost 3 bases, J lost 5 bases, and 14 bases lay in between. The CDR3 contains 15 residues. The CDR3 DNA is TGTGCCAGCAGTTTTGGGGGGATCCCTCATCAGCCCCAGCATTTT. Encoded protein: CASSFGGIPHQPQHF.

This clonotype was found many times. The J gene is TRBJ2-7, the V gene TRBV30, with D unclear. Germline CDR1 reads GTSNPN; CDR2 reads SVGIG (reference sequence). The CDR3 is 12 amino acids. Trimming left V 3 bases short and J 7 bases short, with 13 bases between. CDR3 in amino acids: CAWRDGPLEQYF. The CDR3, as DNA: TGTGCCTGGAGGGACGGGCCCCTAGAGCAGTACTTC.

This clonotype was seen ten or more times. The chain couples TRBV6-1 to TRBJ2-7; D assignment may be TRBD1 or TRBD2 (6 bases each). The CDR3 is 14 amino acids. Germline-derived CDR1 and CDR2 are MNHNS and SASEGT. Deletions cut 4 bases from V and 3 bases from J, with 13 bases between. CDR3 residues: CASSGGGGRYEQYF. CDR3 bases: TGTGCCAGCAGTGGTGGAGGGGGGCGCTACGAGCAGTACTTC.

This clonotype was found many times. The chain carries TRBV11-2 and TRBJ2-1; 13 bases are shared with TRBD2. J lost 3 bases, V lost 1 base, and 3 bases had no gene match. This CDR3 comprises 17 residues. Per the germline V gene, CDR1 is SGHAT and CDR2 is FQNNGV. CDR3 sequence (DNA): TGTGCCAGCAGCTTAGGGACTAGCGGGAGTATCTACAATGAGCAGTTCTTC. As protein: CASSLGTSGSIYNEQFF.

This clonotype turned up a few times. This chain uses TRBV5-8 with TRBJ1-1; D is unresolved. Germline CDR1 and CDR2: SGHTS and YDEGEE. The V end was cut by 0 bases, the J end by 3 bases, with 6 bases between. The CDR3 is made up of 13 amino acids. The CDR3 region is CASSLALYTEAFF. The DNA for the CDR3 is TGTGCCAGCAGCTTGGCCCTGTACACTGAAGCTTTCTTT.

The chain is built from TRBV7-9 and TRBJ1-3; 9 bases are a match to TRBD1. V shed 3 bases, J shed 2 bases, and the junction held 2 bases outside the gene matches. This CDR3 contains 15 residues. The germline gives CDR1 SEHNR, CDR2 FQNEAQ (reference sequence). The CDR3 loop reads CASSFGQGPGNTIYF. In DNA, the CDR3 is TGTGCCAGCAGCTTCGGACAGGGGCCTGGAAACACCATATATTTT.

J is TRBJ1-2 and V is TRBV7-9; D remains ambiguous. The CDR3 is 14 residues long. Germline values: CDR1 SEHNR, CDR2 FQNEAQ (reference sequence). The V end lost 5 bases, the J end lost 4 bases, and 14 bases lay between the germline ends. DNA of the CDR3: TGTGCCAGCAGCGAGGGCCTTCGTACCTATGGCTACACCTTC. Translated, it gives CASSEGLRTYGYTF.

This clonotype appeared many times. In DNA, the CDR3 is TGTGCCAGCACTAGCGGGGGGGCATCCTACGAGCAGTACTTC. Its protein is CASTSGGASYEQYF. The J gene is TRBJ2-7, the V gene TRBV28; 12 bases map to TRBD2. The CDR3 loop spans 14 amino acids. Germline V gene lookup returns CDR1 MDHEN and CDR2 SYDVKM. J lost 1 base, V lost 7 bases, and 2 bases had no gene match.

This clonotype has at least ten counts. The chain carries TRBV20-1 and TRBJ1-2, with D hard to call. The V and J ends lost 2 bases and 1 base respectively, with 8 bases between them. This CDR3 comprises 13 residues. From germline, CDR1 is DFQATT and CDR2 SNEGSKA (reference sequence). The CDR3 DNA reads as TGCAGTGCTAGACCCGGCAGTAACTATGGCTACACCTTC. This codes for CSARPGSNYGYTF.

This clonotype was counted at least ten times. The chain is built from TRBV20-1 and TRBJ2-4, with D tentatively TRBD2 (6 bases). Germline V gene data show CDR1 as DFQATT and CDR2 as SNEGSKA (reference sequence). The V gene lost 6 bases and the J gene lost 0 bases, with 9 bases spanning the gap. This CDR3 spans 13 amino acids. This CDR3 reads CSALGLAKNIQYF. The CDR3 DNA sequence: TGCAGTGCCTTGGGACTAGCCAAAAACATTCAGTACTTC.

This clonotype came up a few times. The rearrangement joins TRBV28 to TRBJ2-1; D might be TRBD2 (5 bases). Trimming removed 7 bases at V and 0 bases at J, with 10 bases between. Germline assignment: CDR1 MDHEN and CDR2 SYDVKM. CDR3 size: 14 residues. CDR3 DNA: TGTGCCAGCACCGCACTAGTCTCCTACAATGAGCAGTTCTTC. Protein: CASTALVSYNEQFF.

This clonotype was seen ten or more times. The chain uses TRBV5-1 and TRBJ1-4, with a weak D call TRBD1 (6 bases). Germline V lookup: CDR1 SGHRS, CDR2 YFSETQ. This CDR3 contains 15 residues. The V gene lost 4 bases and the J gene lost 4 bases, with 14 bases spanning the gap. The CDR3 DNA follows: TGCGCCAGCAGCCTCGGACAGAAGAATAATGAAAAACTGTTTTTT. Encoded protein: CASSLGQKNNEKLFF. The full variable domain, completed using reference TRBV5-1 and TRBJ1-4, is KAGVTQTPRYLIKTRGQQVTLSCSPISGHRSVSWYQQTPGQGLQFLFEYFSETQRNKGNFPGRFSGRQFSNSRSEMNVSTLELGDSALYLCASSLGQKNNEKLFFGSGTQLSVL.

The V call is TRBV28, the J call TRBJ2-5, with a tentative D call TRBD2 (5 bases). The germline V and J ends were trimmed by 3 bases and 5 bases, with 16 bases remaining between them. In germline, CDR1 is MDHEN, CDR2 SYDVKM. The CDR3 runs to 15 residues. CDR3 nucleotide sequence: TGTGCCAGCAGTTTTGTATCGGGAATTAGGGAGACCCAGTACTTC. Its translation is CASSFVSGIRETQYF.

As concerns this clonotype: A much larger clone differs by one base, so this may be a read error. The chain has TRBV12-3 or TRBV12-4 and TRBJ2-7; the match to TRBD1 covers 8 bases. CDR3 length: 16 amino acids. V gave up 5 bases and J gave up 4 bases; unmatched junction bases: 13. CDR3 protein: CASSPGLGRGPYEQYF. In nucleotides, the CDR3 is TGTGCCAGCAGTCCTGGCCTGGGCAGGGGGCCTTACGAGCAGTACTTC.